This entry lists 10 T cell receptor beta chains sequenced from one sample in a study of early T cells in non-severe SARS-CoV-2 infection. TCRdb used MiXCR to reprocess the 5' RACE reads, holding one entry per CDR3 protein. The table shows tens of thousands of distinct CDR3 sequences, with approximately 9.1% occurring only once. This specimen was whole blood, taken at baseline. These receptors all come from an adult who was a healthcare worker with PCR-confirmed SARS-CoV-2 infection or an uninfected control (not recorded which).

This clonotype has a count of ten or more. V and J are TRBV20-1 and TRBJ2-3; 7 nucleotides line up with TRBD2. Germline V lookup: CDR1 DFQATT, CDR2 SNEGSKA (reference sequence). The CDR3 covers 13 residues. Trimming at V came to 3 bases and at J to 5 bases, leaving 5 bases not matched to a gene. This CDR3 is CSASALAGDTQYF. For the CDR3, the DNA is TGCAGTGCTAGTGCGTTAGCGGGAGATACGCAGTATTTT.

This clonotype was seen a few times. The chain couples TRBV9 to TRBJ1-2; the D gene is possibly TRBD1 (5 bases). Trimming cost V 4 bases and J 4 bases, with 17 bases left between them. CDR3 length equals 15 residues. Per the germline V gene, CDR1 is SGDLS and CDR2 is YYNGEE. The CDR3 is CASSLLGQGPYGYTF. The CDR3 DNA reads TGTGCCAGCAGCCTCCTGGGGCAGGGCCCCTATGGCTACACCTTC.

Written as DNA, the CDR3 is TGTGCCAGCAGGCCCTGGGGCAGGTACGAGCAGTACTTC. Encoded protein: CASRPWGRYEQYF. The chain links TRBV5-4 to TRBJ2-7; possible D gene TRBD1, 5 bases. The CDR3 contains 13 residues. Germline V CDR1 and CDR2: SGHNT, YYREEE (reference sequence). V was trimmed by 5 bases and J by 4 bases, leaving 13 bases between them.

This clonotype counts as medium-sized. V gene TRBV29-1 combines with J gene TRBJ2-7; 11 bases line up with TRBD1. After removal of 4 bases from V and 2 bases from J, the junction contained 4 bases not matched to a gene. The CDR3 is 14 residues long. Germline CDR1 reads SQVTM; CDR2 reads ANQGSEA. The CDR3 loop reads CSVAGQGVTYEQYF. Here the CDR3 DNA reads TGCAGCGTTGCGGGACAGGGGGTAACCTACGAGCAGTACTTC.

This clonotype was picked up a small number of times. V and J are TRBV12-3 or TRBV12-4 and TRBJ1-1, with D maybe TRBD1 (5 bases). The CDR3 spans 14 residues. Trimming cost V 7 bases and J 1 base, with 13 bases left between them. CDR3 sequence (DNA): TGTGCCAGCATGGGTCAGGGAAAGAACACTGAAGCTTTCTTT. Translated, it gives CASMGQGKNTEAFF.

The gene calls are TRBV27 and TRBJ1-2; no clear D gene. This CDR3 contains 16 residues. Germline V lookup: CDR1 MNHEY, CDR2 SMNVEV (reference sequence). The V end lost 3 bases, the J end lost 3 bases, and 17 bases lay between the germline ends. The CDR3 sequence: CASSLAYPQRYYGYTF. The DNA for the CDR3 is TGTGCCAGCAGTTTGGCGTACCCACAGAGATACTATGGCTACACCTTC.

This clonotype was observed a few times. The chain uses TRBV27 and TRBJ1-1; D is undetermined. CDR3 length: 13 amino acids. Looked up from germline, CDR1 is MNHEY and CDR2 is SMNVEV (reference sequence). Trimming cost V 6 bases and J 4 bases, with 12 bases left between them. CDR3 nucleotides: TGTGCCAGCAGGTACTACGTTAGCACTGAAGCTTTCTTT. Translation gives CASRYYVSTEAFF.

The chain joins TRBV9 to TRBJ2-2; the D is unclear. The V end lost 5 bases, the J end lost 3 bases, and 8 bases lay between the germline ends. This CDR3 comprises 13 residues. The germline gives CDR1 SGDLS, CDR2 YYNGEE. DNA of the CDR3: TGTGCCAGCAGAAAGGAATACACCGGGGAGCTGTTTTTT. This translates into CASRKEYTGELFF.

This clonotype was recorded many times. This rearrangement joins TRBV7-2 to TRBJ2-1, with D possibly called TRBD1 or TRBD2 (7 bases each). Deletions cut 5 bases from V and 3 bases from J, with 17 bases between. Germline CDR1 reads SGHTA; CDR2 reads FQGNSA. The CDR3 is 16 residues long. In DNA form, the CDR3 reads TGTGCCAGCAGCCCACGGGGGGACAGACGCTACAATGAGCAGTTCTTC. Its protein product is CASSPRGDRRYNEQFF.

The CDR3 sequence: CASTDRMNTEAFF. For the CDR3, the DNA is TGTGCCAGCACGGACAGGATGAACACTGAAGCTTTCTTT. The genes are TRBV6-5 and TRBJ1-1, with 7 bases lining up with TRBD1. The length of the CDR3 is 13 residues. Trimming at V came to 7 bases and at J to 0 bases, leaving 2 bases not matched to a gene. The V gene's germline CDR1 is MNHEY and CDR2 SVGAGI.